Included here is one T cell receptor (beta chain) sequence, with context. The antigen is undetermined. The library came from three nested PCR rounds adapted from ARM-PCR protocols. TCRdb reprocessed the multiplex PCR reads via MiXCR and lists one record per CDR3 protein. There are tens of thousands of distinct CDR3 sequences in the sample; 65% to 75% occur only once, and 25% to 30% lies in the top ten. These data originate in a study of tumor and adjacent non-tumor tissue in lung cancer. About the research overall: Stage I to III disease affected 10 men and roughly 5 women aged about 31 to 85. Points from the study as a whole: Compared with tumor, normal lung showed significantly lower TCR diversity. Top 100 clones took a larger repertoire share in normal lung.

RNA was extracted from bulk tissue without any cell sorting. This non-tumor lung sample came from over 3 cm beyond the tumor edge. The source of this sequence is a woman between 50 and 59 years old with non-small cell lung cancer. Sample: distant non-tumor lung tissue.

DNA of the CDR3: TGTGCCAGCAGTTTCGGTGGGTTATCGGAAGCTTTCTTT. It codes for CASSFGGLSEAFF. The chain couples TRBV28 to TRBJ1-1, with unresolved D. The CDR3 covers 13 residues. V lost 3 bases and J lost 8, with 13 bases in between. The germline CDR1 and CDR2 sequences are MDHEN and SYDVKM.